The rows below give T cell receptor beta chains drawn from one sample of a study of CD8 T cells in Susac syndrome. TCRdb called the immunoSEQ multiplex PCR reads again in MiXCR, with one record for every CDR3 protein. Among fewer than 95,000 distinct CDR3 sequences, roughly 95% were seen once, and the ten largest hold 0.62%. The sample was CD8+ T cells from PBMCs. These receptors came from a human donor with Susac syndrome. Both conserved end residues are part of each CDR3. The D gene is left open where the match is weak.

V gene: TRBV4-1
D gene: NA
CDR3 protein: CASSLDYEVSVDIQYF

V gene: TRBV6-2/TRBV6-3
D gene: TRBD1
CDR3 protein: CASRNAGGFNQPQHF

V gene: TRBV20-1
D gene: TRBD1
CDR3 protein: CSAGQGAPESVGYTF

V gene: TRBV27
D gene: NA
CDR3 protein: CASSSSSYEQYF

V gene: TRBV20-1
D gene: NA
CDR3 protein: CSARDYTGSGNTIYF

V gene: TRBV12-3/TRBV12-4
D gene: NA
CDR3 protein: CASSLLAEELFF

V gene: TRBV4-3
D gene: NA
CDR3 protein: CASSQDRSGKQFF

V gene: TRBV30
D gene: NA
CDR3 protein: CAWSVGGGLSYEQYF

V gene: TRBV7-9
D gene: TRBD1
CDR3 protein: CASSPKGQGSEKLFF

V gene: TRBV20-1
D gene: TRBD1
CDR3 protein: CSAGGQGRTGELFF

V gene: TRBV29-1
D gene: TRBD1
CDR3 protein: CSVSHLLDRGSEAFF

V gene: TRBV5-4
D gene: NA
CDR3 protein: CASSFRGNEQFF

V gene: TRBV7-2
D gene: NA
CDR3 protein: CASSPLKNIQYF

V gene: TRBV4-1
D gene: NA
CDR3 protein: CASSQEGGGEDTGELFF

V gene: TRBV6-5
D gene: NA
CDR3 protein: CASSEARYQPQHF

V gene: TRBV12-3/TRBV12-4
D gene: NA
CDR3 protein: CASSFRQGGETQYF

V gene: TRBV6-5
D gene: NA
CDR3 protein: CASSSRQGYQETQYF

V gene: TRBV20-1
D gene: NA
CDR3 protein: CSANTEAFF

V gene: TRBV20-1
D gene: NA
CDR3 protein: CSARDLSTYEQYF

V gene: TRBV9
D gene: TRBD1
CDR3 protein: CASSPTGTGITGELFF

V gene: TRBV29-1
D gene: NA
CDR3 protein: CSVEGSGTRVGYTF

V gene: TRBV7-9
D gene: NA
CDR3 protein: CASSLASPTQYF

V gene: TRBV20-1
D gene: TRBD2
CDR3 protein: CSARDSSGGQETQYF

V gene: TRBV30
D gene: TRBD2
CDR3 protein: CAWSGVAGAAVDEQFF

V gene: TRBV20-1
D gene: TRBD2
CDR3 protein: CSARQPLAGGHNEQFF

V gene: TRBV18
D gene: NA
CDR3 protein: CASSPGDPLYYEQYF

V gene: TRBV15
D gene: NA
CDR3 protein: CATSRDELFF

V gene: TRBV18
D gene: NA
CDR3 protein: CASSPGDYGYTF

V gene: TRBV11-2
D gene: NA
CDR3 protein: CASSFGTSTDTQYF

V gene: TRBV6-2/TRBV6-3
D gene: NA
CDR3 protein: CASTQGRSQPQHF

V gene: TRBV11-2
D gene: NA
CDR3 protein: CASSVEGSPFYEQYF

V gene: TRBV11-2
D gene: NA
CDR3 protein: CASSFGSETQYF

V gene: TRBV27
D gene: NA
CDR3 protein: CASSRGELSYGYTF

V gene: TRBV5-1
D gene: NA
CDR3 protein: CASSQDEGEQFF

V gene: TRBV7-9
D gene: NA
CDR3 protein: CASSSPPSWGGQLGYGYTF

V gene: TRBV20-1
D gene: NA
CDR3 protein: CSASTTDRSYEQYF

V gene: TRBV11-2
D gene: NA
CDR3 protein: CASSRGNQPQHF

V gene: TRBV3-1
D gene: TRBD1
CDR3 protein: CASSQAGQREKLFF

V gene: TRBV6-2/TRBV6-3
D gene: NA
CDR3 protein: CASSSSYGEQYF

V gene: TRBV29-1
D gene: NA
CDR3 protein: CSVDTWVPGYTF

V gene: TRBV28
D gene: NA
CDR3 protein: CASSFAMSNQPQHF

V gene: TRBV24-1
D gene: TRBD2
CDR3 protein: CATSDRQTSGGSTDTQYF

V gene: TRBV7-2
D gene: NA
CDR3 protein: CASSLSRVTNEKLFF

V gene: TRBV27
D gene: NA
CDR3 protein: CASRGTVYNSPLHF

V gene: TRBV2
D gene: NA
CDR3 protein: CASTPWGGNTIYF

V gene: TRBV14
D gene: TRBD1
CDR3 protein: CASSQALLRQGSTDTQYF

V gene: TRBV5-4
D gene: NA
CDR3 protein: CASRWAGAPDTQYF

V gene: TRBV11-2
D gene: TRBD2
CDR3 protein: CASSSFLLPGGRNEQFF

V gene: TRBV7-8
D gene: NA
CDR3 protein: CASSRGMGANYGYTF